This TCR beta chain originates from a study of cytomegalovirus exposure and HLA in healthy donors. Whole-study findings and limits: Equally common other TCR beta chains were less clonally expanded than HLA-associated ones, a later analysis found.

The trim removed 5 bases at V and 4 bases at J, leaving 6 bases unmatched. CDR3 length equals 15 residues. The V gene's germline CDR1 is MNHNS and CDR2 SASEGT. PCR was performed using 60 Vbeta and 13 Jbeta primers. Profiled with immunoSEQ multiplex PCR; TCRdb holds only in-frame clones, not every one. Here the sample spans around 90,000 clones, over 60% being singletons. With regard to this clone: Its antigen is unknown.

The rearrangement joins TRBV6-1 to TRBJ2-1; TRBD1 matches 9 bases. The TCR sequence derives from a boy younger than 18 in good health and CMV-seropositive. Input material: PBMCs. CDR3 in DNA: TGTGCCAGCAGTCCCGAGGGACAGGGTTACAATGAGCAGTTCTTC. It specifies CASSPEGQGYNEQFF.